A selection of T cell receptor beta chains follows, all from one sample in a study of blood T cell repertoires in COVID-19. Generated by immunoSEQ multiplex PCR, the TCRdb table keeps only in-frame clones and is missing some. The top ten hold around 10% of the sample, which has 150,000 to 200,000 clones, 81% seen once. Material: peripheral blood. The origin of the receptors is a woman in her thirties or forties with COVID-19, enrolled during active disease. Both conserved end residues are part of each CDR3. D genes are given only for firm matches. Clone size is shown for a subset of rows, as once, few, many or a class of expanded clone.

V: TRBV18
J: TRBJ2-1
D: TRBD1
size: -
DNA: TGTGCCAGCACCAACCGACCTGGACAGGGGTACAATGAGCAGTTCTTC
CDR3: CASTNRPGQGYNEQFF

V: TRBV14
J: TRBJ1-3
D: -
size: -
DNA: TGTGCCAGCAGCCGCACAACAGGGCGCACCATATATTTT
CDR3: CASSRTTGRTIYF

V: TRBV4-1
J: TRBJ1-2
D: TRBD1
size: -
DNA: TGCGCCAGCAGAGGGACAGGTCTTGGGCTGGGTGGCTACACCTTC
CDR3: CASRGTGLGLGGYTF

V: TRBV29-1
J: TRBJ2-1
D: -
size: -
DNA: TGCAGCGCCCTCCCGGGACTCTACAATGAGCAGTTCTTC
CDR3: CSALPGLYNEQFF

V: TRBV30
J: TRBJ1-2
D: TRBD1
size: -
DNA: TGTGCCTGGAAGGAAGGGACAGGTCGTGGCTACACCTTC
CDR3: CAWKEGTGRGYTF

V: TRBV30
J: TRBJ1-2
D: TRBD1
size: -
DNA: TGTGCCTGGAGCGGGGGACAGGGGCGGGATGGCTACACCTTC
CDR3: CAWSGGQGRDGYTF

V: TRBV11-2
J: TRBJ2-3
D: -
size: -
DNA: TGTGCCAGCAGCTTAGAACCGACAGGTTTCACAGATACGCAGTATTTT
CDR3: CASSLEPTGFTDTQYF

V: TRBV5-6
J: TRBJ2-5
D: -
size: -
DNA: TGTGCCAGCAGCGCCAACCAGTACCAAGAGACCCAGTACTTC
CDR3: CASSANQYQETQYF

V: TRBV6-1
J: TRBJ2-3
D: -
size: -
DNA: TGTGCCAGCAGTGAAGGATGGGGGGGCTACGGCACAGATACGCAGTATTTT
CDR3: CASSEGWGGYGTDTQYF

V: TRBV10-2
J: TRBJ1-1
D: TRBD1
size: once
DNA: TGCGCCAGCAGTGAGTCGCTGACAGGGGGCGCGGGTGGTGAAGCTTTCTTT
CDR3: CASSESLTGGAGGEAFF